This T cell receptor beta chain is drawn from a study of technical replicates of blood from several donors. Germline CDR1 MNHEY, CDR2 SMNVEV (reference sequence). J was trimmed by 3 bases and V by 5 bases; bases with no gene match: 5. CDR3 length equals 15 residues. Profiled with immunoSEQ multiplex PCR; TCRdb holds only in-frame clones, not every one. The table includes tens of thousands of clones, 96% detected once. The chain carries TRBV27 and TRBJ2-5; 11 bases fit TRBD1. Sequencing was done on a sample of T cells isolated from PBMCs. The origin of this receptor is a human donor in good health. The chain's CDR3 is CASSGGQGVKETQYF. As DNA, the CDR3 is TGTGCCAGCAGTGGGGGACAGGGGGTGAAAGAGACCCAGTACTTC.